This T cell receptor (beta chain) was captured by sequencing in a study of response to subunit inactivated influenza vaccine. Study-level findings and limits: The authors proposed limited new T cell recruitment per seasonal influenza vaccination.

MiXCR, run by TCRdb on the RT-PCR reads, gives a single entry per CDR3 protein. The sample lists approximately 500,000 distinct CDR3 sequences, approximately 14% occurring once. This CDR3 is 12 amino acids long. V gave up 4 bases and J gave up 9 bases, with 11 bases separating them. Germline loops: CDR1 SGHRS, CDR2 YFSETQ. This clonotype was picked up many times. Its target is not known. The TCR was taken from a middle-aged man who received an inactivated influenza vaccine. Sequences were derived from PBMCs from blood, sampled about 13 days after vaccination. The chain uses TRBV5-1 and TRBJ2-1; D may be TRBD2 (5 bases). CDR3 sequence: CASSLDRGEQFF. The DNA of the CDR3 is TGCGCCAGCAGCCTGGACCGGGGTGAGCAGTTCTTC.